Detailed here is one T cell receptor (beta chain). What it binds is not known. These data come from a study of monozygotic twins with inflammatory bowel disease. Study-level results: Clonotypes shared with others were fewer in IBD patients than in healthy twins, especially with disease activity. No single strong signal or clonotype associated with IBD was supported.

Germline V gene sequence: CDR1 GTSNPN, CDR2 SVGIG (reference sequence). The CDR3 contains 11 residues. Researchers ran eight separate cDNA reactions for each sample. Nested PCRs (approximately 17 and 9 cycles, two total) were applied to TCRalpha and TCRbeta cDNA. TCRdb re-called the 5' RACE reads and shows each CDR3 protein once, DNA omitted. Its table lists 350,000 to 500,000 distinct CDR3 sequences. The sequencing input was blood. This sequence joins TRBV30 and TRBJ2-7; TCRdb designates TRBD1, a call that cannot be tested without DNA. This receptor was identified in a human donor with ulcerative colitis or Crohn's disease, or a healthy co-twin of an affected twin (not recorded which). This CDR3 is CAWSPGPLQYF.